The source of this T cell receptor beta chain is a study of OX40 agonist ivuxolimab in advanced cancers. Study-wide context: Ivuxolimab, an antibody acting as an agonist of OX40 (CD134), was used to treat patients. Three patients, one with hepatocellular carcinoma and two with cutaneous melanoma, achieved partial responses.

Regarding the study as a whole: Expansion of clones was among the lowest in partial responders at 0.1-3.0 mg/kg.

With respect to this clone: The antigen is not known.

This CDR3 region has 16 residues. CDR1 is LGHNA, CDR2 YSLEER, per germline. V lost 3 bases and J lost 7; bases outside the gene matches: 14. Sequencing was performed with immunoSEQ multiplex PCR; in TCRdb, only in-frame clones are kept and a portion is missing. This sample has roughly 20,000 clones; about four fifths occur once, and the top ten carry around 3.5%. Samples were taken at baseline and on day 1 of cycles 4 and 7. Sample: CD4+ or CD8+ T cells sorted from blood, taken in a trial of the OX40 agonist ivuxolimab. This clonotype was sampled from an adult with an advanced solid tumor such as melanoma, head and neck, liver or kidney cancer. This chain connects TRBV4-3 to TRBJ2-7; 8 bases agree with TRBD2. The CDR3 nucleotides are TGCGCCAGCAGCCACGACCTTAGCGGGGAGAGAGGGGAGCAGTACTTC. This gives the protein CASSHDLSGERGEQYF.